The clone carrying this TCR beta chain was counted once. The antigen remains unidentified. The sample is drawn from a study of cytomegalovirus exposure and HLA in healthy donors. Findings and caveats of the study: Among TCR beta chains, those listed as cytomegalovirus-associated numbered over 150.

This CDR3 region has 16 residues. Looked up from germline, CDR1 is GTSNPN and CDR2 is SVGIG (reference sequence). J was trimmed by 6 bases and V by 5 bases; bases with no gene match: 11. The PCR had 60 Vbeta and 13 Jbeta primers. Clones were sequenced by immunoSEQ multiplex PCR, and TCRdb holds only the in-frame ones, with some missing. Among about 140,000 clones, around 82% were seen once, and the ten largest hold under 3%. The TCR originated in a female donor in good health and CMV-seronegative. The chain combines TRBV30 with TRBJ1-6; 9 bases align to TRBD1. The sequenced sample consisted of PBMCs. CDR3 sequence: CAWRRQGGGANSPLHF. DNA for the CDR3: TGTGCCTGGCGACGACAGGGGGGTGGGGCTAATTCACCCCTCCACTTT.